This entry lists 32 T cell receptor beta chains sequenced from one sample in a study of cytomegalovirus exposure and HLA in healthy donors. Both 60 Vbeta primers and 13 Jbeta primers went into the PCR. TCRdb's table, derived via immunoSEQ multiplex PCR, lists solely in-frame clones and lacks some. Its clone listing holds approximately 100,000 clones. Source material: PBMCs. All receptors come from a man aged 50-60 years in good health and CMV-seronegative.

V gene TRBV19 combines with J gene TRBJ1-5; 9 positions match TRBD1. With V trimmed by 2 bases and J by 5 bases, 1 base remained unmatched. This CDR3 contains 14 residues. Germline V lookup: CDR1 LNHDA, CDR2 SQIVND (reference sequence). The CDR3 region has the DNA TGTGCCAGTAGTATAAGGGACAGGGATCAGCCCCAGCATTTT. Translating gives CASSIRDRDQPQHF.

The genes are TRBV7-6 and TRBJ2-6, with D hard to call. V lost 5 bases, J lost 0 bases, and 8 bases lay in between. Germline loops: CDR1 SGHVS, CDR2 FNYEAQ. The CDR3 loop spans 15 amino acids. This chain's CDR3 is CASSTRLSGANVLTF. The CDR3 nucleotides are TGTGCCAGCAGCACCAGGCTCTCTGGGGCCAACGTCCTGACTTTC.

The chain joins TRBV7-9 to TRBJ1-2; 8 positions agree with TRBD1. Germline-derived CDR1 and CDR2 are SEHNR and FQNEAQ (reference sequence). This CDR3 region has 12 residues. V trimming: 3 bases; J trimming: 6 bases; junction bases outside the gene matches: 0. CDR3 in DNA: TGTGCCAGCAGCTTGACAGGGGATGGCTACACCTTC. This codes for CASSLTGDGYTF.

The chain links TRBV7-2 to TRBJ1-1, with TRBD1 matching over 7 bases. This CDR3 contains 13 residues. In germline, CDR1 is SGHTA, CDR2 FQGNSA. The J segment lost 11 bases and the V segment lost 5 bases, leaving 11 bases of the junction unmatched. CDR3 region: CASSVLQGTRAFF. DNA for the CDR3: TGTGCCAGCAGCGTATTACAGGGGACTAGGGCTTTCTTT.

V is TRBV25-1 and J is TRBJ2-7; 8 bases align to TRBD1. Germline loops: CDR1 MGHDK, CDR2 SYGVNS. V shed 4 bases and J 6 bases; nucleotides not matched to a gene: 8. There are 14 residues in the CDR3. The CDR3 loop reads CASSVTGTGSEQYF. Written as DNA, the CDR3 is TGTGCCAGCAGTGTCACCGGGACAGGTTCCGAGCAGTACTTC.

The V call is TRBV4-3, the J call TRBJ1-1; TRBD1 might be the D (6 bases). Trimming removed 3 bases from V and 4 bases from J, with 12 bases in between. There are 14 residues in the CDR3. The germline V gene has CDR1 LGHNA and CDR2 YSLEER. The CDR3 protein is CASSQGHMSTEAFF. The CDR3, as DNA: TGCGCCAGCAGCCAGGGACATATGAGCACTGAAGCTTTCTTT.

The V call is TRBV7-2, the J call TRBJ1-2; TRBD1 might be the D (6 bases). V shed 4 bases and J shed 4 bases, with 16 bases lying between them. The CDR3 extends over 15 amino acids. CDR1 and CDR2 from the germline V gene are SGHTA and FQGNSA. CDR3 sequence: CASSWGTSILYGYTF. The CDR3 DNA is TGTGCCAGCAGCTGGGGGACAAGTATCCTCTATGGCTACACCTTC.

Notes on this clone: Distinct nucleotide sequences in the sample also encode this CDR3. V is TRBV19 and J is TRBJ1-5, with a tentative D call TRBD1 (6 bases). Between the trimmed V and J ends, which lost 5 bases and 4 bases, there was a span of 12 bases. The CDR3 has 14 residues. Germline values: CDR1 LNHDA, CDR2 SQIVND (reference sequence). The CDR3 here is CASSSTGSNQPQHF. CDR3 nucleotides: TGTGCCAGTAGTTCGACAGGCTCAAATCAGCCCCAGCATTTT.

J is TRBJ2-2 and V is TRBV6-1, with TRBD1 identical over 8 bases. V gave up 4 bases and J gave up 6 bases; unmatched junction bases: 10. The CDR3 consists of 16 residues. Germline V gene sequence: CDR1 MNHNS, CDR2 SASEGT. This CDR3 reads CASSVFGTGVAGELFF. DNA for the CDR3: TGTGCCAGCAGTGTCTTTGGGACAGGCGTCGCCGGGGAGCTGTTTTTT.

CDR3 in DNA: TGTGCCAGCAGCCCCCTGATGAGGGAGTACGTTGCAGATACGCAGTATTTT. Residues: CASSPLMREYVADTQYF. V and J are TRBV9 and TRBJ2-3; D is perhaps TRBD2 (5 bases). The germline V gene encodes CDR1 SGDLS and CDR2 YYNGEE. V lost 4 bases, J lost 4 bases, and 22 bases lay in between. The CDR3 has 17 residues.

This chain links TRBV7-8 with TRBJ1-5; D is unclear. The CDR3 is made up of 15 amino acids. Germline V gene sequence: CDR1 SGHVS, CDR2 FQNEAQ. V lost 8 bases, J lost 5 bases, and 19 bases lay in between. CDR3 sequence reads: CASSGEAGLYQPQHF. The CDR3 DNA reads TGTGCCAGCTCCGGGGAGGCAGGACTTTATCAGCCCCAGCATTTT.

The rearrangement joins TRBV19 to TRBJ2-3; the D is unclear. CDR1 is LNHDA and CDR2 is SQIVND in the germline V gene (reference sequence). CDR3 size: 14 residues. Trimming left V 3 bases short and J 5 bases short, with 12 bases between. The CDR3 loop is CASSIHPSGDTQYF. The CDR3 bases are TGTGCCAGTAGTATCCACCCCTCCGGAGATACGCAGTATTTT. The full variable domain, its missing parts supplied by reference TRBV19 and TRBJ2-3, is DGGITQSPKYLFRKEGQNVTLSCEQNLNHDAMYWYRQDPGQGLRLIYYSQIVNDFQKGDIAEGYSVSREKKESFPLTVTSAQKNPTAFYLCASSIHPSGDTQYFGPGTRLTVL.

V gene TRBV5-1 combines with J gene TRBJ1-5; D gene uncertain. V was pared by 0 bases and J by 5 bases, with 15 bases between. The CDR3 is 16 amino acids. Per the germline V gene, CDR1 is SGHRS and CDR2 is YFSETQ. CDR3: CASSLDQAGSDQPQHF. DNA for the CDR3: TGCGCCAGCAGCTTGGATCAGGCGGGATCAGATCAGCCCCAGCATTTT.

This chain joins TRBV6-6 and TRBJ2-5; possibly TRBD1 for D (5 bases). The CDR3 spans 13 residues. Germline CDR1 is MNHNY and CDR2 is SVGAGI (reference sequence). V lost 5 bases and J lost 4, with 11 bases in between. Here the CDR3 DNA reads TGTGCCAGCAGTCCAGGGTATACAGAGACCCAGTACTTC. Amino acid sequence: CASSPGYTETQYF.

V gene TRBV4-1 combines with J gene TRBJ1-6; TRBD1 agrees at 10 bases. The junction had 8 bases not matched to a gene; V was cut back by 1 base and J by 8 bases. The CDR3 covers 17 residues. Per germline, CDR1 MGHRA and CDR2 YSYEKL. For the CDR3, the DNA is TGCGCCAGCAGCCAAGGGGTCCCGGGACAGGGGTATTCACCCCTCCACTTT. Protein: CASSQGVPGQGYSPLHF.

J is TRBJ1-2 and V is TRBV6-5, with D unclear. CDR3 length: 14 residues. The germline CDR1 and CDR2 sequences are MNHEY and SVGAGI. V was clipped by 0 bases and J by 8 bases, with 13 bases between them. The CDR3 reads CASSYSGVGGGYTF. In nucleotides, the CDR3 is TGTGCCAGCAGTTACTCTGGCGTCGGAGGCGGCTACACCTTC.

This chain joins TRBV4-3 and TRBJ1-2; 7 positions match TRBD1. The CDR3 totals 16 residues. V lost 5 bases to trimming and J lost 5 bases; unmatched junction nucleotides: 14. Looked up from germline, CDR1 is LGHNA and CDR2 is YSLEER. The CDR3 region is CASSATGRIGDYGYTF. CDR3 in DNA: TGCGCCAGCAGCGCGACAGGGAGGATAGGAGATTATGGCTACACCTTC.

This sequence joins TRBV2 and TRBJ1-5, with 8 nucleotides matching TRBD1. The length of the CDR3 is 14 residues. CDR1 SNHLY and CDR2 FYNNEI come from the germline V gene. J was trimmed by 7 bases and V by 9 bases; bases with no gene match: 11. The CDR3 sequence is CASTQGTGGQPQHF. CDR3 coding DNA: TGTGCCAGTACCCAGGGGACAGGCGGACAGCCCCAGCATTTT.

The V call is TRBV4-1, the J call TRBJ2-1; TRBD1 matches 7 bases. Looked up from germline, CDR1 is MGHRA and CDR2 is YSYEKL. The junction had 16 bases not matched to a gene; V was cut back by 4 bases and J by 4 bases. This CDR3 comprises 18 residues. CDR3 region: CASSRPAGTALKYNEQFF. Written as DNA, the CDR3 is TGCGCCAGCAGCCGCCCTGCCGGGACAGCATTGAAGTACAATGAGCAGTTCTTC.

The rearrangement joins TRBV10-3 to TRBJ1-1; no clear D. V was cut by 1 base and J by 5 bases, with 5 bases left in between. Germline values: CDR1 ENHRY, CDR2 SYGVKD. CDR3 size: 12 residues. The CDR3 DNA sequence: TGTGCCATCAGTGAGTACGGGACTGAAGCTTTCTTT. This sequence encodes CAISEYGTEAFF.

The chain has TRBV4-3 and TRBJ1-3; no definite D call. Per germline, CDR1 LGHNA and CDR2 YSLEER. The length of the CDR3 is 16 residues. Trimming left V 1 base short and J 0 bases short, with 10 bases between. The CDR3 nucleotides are TGCGCCAGCAGCCAAGGACCGGGATTCTCTGGAAACACCATATATTTT. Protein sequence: CASSQGPGFSGNTIYF.

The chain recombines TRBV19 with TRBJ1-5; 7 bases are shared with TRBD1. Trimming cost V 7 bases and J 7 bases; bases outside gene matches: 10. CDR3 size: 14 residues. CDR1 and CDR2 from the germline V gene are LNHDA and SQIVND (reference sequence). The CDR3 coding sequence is TGTGCCAGTACCCGGGAGACAGGGTTACAGCCCCAGCATTTT. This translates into CASTRETGLQPQHF.

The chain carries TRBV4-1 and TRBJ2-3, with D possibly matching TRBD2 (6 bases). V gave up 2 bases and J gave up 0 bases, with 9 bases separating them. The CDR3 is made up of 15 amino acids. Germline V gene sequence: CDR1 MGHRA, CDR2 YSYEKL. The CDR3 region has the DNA TGCGCCAGCAGCCAACTAGCGCCTAGCACAGATACGCAGTATTTT. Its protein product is CASSQLAPSTDTQYF.

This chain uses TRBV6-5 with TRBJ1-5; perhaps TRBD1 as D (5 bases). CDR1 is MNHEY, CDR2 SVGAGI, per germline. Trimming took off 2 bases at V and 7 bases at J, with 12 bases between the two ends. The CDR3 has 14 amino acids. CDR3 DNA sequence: TGTGCCAGCAGTTACGGGAGGGGTGGCCAGCCCCAGCATTTT. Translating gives CASSYGRGGQPQHF.

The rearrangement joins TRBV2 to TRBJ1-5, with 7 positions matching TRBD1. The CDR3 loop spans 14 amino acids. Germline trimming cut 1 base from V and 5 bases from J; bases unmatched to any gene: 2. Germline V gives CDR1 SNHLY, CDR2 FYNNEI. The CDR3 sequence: CASSEERGHQPQHF. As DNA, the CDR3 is TGTGCCAGCAGTGAAGAGAGGGGGCATCAGCCCCAGCATTTT.

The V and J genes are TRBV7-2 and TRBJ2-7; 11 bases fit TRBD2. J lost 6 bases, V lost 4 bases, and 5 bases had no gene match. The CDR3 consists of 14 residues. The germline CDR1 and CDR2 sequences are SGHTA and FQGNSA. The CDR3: CASSSRLAGSEQYF. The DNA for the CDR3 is TGTGCCAGCAGCTCCCGACTAGCGGGGAGCGAGCAGTACTTC.

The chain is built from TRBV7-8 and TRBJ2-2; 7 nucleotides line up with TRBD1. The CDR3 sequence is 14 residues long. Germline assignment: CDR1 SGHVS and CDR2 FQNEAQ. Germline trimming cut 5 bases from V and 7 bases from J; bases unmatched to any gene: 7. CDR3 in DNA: TGTGCCAGCAGCAAGACAGGGTGGAACGGGGAGCTGTTTTTT. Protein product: CASSKTGWNGELFF.

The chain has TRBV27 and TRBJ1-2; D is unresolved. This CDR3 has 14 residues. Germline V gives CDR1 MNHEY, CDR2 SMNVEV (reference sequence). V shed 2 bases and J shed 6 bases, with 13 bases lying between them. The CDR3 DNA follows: TGTGCCAGCAGTTTAGGGTGGAGGATTGATGGCTACACCTTC. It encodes CASSLGWRIDGYTF.

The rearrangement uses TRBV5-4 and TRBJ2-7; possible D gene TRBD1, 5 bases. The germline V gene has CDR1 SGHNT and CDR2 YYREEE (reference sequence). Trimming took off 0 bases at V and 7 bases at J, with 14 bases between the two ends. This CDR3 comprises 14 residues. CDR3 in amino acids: CASSLEPGLREQYF. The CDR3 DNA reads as TGTGCCAGCAGCTTGGAGCCAGGGCTTCGAGAGCAGTACTTC.

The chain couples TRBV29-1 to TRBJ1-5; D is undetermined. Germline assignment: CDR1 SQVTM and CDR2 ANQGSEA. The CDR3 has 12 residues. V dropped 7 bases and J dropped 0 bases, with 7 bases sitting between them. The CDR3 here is CSATFSNQPQHF. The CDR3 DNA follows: TGCAGCGCTACTTTTAGCAATCAGCCCCAGCATTTT.

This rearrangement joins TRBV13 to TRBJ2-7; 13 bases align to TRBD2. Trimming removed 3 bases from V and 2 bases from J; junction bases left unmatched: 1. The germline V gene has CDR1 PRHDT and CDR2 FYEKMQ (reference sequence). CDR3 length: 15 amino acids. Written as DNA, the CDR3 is TGTGCCAGCAGCTTCGGGACTAGCGGGACCTACGAGCAGTACTTC. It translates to CASSFGTSGTYEQYF.

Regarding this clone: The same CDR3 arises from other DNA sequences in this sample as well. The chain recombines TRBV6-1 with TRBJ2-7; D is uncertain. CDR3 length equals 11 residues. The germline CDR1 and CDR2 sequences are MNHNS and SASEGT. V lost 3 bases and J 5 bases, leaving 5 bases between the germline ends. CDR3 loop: CASSDLNEQYF. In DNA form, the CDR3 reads TGTGCCAGCAGTGATCTAAACGAGCAGTACTTC.